This T cell receptor (beta chain) was retrieved from a study of T cells in women clearing cervical HPV infection. immunoSEQ multiplex PCR used an average of 1200 ng genomic DNA. TCRdb's copy holds only in-frame clones and misses some; the assay was immunoSEQ multiplex PCR. Listed are 18,000 or so clones; about 15% falls within the top ten. This CDR3 has 12 residues. Germline V gene lookup returns CDR1 GTSNPN and CDR2 SVGIG (reference sequence). Points on this clone: The read is 3 residues too short to cover the CDR3 end, so that end is filled in from the germline J gene.

Sample: blood buffy coat. The clonotype originates from a woman aged 18-70 years with a cervical HPV16 infection that either progressed to CIN3+ or cleared (not recorded which). This chain connects TRBV30 to TRBJ1-2; TRBD1 matches at 8 bases. Partial CDR3 DNA: TGTGCCTGGAACAGGGGGAGCCACGAC. This gives the protein CAWNRGSHD. The CDR3, in full, reads CAWNRGSHDYTF.